The clone carrying this T cell receptor (beta chain) was seen ten or more times. What it recognizes is unknown. The source of the sample is a study of CD8 T cells in ankylosing spondylitis. V shed 8 bases and J 1 base; nucleotides not matched to a gene: 5. The CDR3 consists of 14 residues. Germline CDR1 and CDR2: ENHRY and SYGVKD. For TCR beta, libraries came from quantitative 5'-RACE with molecular barcodes. TCRdb itself ran the 5' RACE reads through MiXCR, one entry per CDR3 protein. The sample contains a few hundred thousand distinct CDR3 sequences, roughly 15% of which appear only once. Study-wide results and limits: Reportedly, disease-linked clones are significantly enriched in ankylosing spondylitis patients' matched synovial fluid. Among TCR beta sequences, a motif of under ten highly homologous variants appeared characteristic of ankylosing spondylitis blood.

The V gene is TRBV10-3, the J gene TRBJ2-7; TRBD1 matches 10 bases. The receptor's source is a male donor with ankylosing spondylitis. The sequencing sample was made of blood, either unsorted or a sorted T cell fraction (not recorded which). The CDR3 DNA reads as TGTGCCATCGGGGACAGGGGAAAATCCTACGAGCAGTACTTC. It is translated as CAIGDRGKSYEQYF.